A selection of T cell receptor beta chains follows, all from one sample in a study of T cell responses to AZD1222 COVID-19 vaccine. The data were produced by immunoSEQ multiplex PCR, yet TCRdb's version contains in-frame clones alone and is incomplete. This sample has 140,000 to 150,000 clones; about nine tenths occur once, and the top ten carry 2.5% to 4%. The specimen comprised peripheral blood, sampled 28 days after the second AZD1222 dose. The receptors here all came from an adult who received the AZD1222 COVID-19 vaccine. The CDR3 runs from the conserved cysteine through the conserved F or W. A D gene is named only where the DNA matches it firmly. Not all rows give a size; the values are once, few, many and, for expanded clones, a class.

clone_size	v_call	d_call	j_call	cdr3_aa	cdr3_nt
.	TRBV19	.	TRBJ2-3	CASSSPADLSTDTQYF	TGTGCCAGTAGTTCTCCAGCGGACTTAAGCACAGATACGCAGTATTTT
.	TRBV29-1	TRBD1	TRBJ2-3	CSVRGTESTDTQYF	TGCAGCGTGAGGGGGACAGAGAGCACAGATACGCAGTATTTT
.	TRBV28	TRBD1	TRBJ1-4	CASYRGRNEKLFF	TGTGCCAGCTACAGGGGGCGAAATGAAAAACTGTTTTTT
.	TRBV9	TRBD2	TRBJ2-1	CASSVPREASGRARNEQFF	TGTGCCAGCAGCGTACCCAGGGAGGCTAGCGGGAGGGCCAGGAATGAGCAGTTCTTC
.	TRBV30	.	TRBJ1-1	CAWRPITGSNTEAFF	TGTGCCTGGAGGCCAATTACAGGTTCGAACACTGAAGCTTTCTTT
few	TRBV11-2	TRBD2	TRBJ2-3	CASSLLAGRKGTQYF	TGTGCCAGCAGCTTATTAGCGGGGAGGAAGGGGACGCAGTATTTT
.	TRBV4-3	.	TRBJ2-3	CASSQGLSGYLNTQYF	TGCGCCAGCAGCCAAGGTTTGAGCGGGTACTTAAATACGCAGTATTTT
.	TRBV18	TRBD1	TRBJ1-4	CASSPPGQVNEKLFF	TGTGCCAGCTCACCACCGGGACAGGTCAATGAAAAACTGTTTTTT
.	TRBV6-5	TRBD2	TRBJ2-2	CASSYASGSYTGELFF	TGTGCCAGCAGTTACGCTAGCGGGTCTTACACCGGGGAGCTGTTTTTT
once	TRBV11-2	.	TRBJ2-7	CASSLEANGRGEQYF	TGTGCCAGCAGCTTAGAGGCGAACGGAAGGGGCGAGCAGTACTTC
.	TRBV27	.	TRBJ1-1	CASSPTSPLNTEAFF	TGTGCCAGCAGTCCAACGTCGCCTTTGAACACTGAAGCTTTCTTT
.	TRBV6-5	.	TRBJ2-5	CASSLLETQYF	TGTGCCAGCAGCCTATTGGAGACCCAGTACTTC
.	TRBV5-4	TRBD2	TRBJ2-7	CASSIPGTSSSYEQYF	TGTGCCAGCAGCATCCCCGGGACTAGCAGCTCCTACGAGCAGTACTTC
.	TRBV11-2	TRBD2	TRBJ2-1	CASSLGGDLNYNEQFF	TGTGCCAGCAGCCTGGGGGGGGACCTTAATTACAATGAGCAGTTCTTC
.	TRBV25-1	.	TRBJ2-2	CASSEGQEWNTGELFF	TGTGCCAGCAGTGAAGGGCAGGAATGGAACACCGGGGAGCTGTTTTTT
.	TRBV27	TRBD1	TRBJ1-6	CASSLIRTGGNSPLHF	TGTGCCAGCAGTTTGATACGGACAGGGGGTAATTCACCCCTCCACTTT
once	TRBV9	TRBD2	TRBJ2-2	CASSGLAGATGELFF	TGTGCCAGCAGCGGACTAGCGGGCGCCACCGGGGAGCTGTTTTTT
once	TRBV28	.	TRBJ2-7	CASSLGTPYEQYF	TGTGCCAGCAGTTTAGGGACTCCTTACGAGCAGTACTTC
.	TRBV24-1	.	TRBJ2-1	CATGSYNEQFF	TGTGCCACCGGAAGTTACAATGAGCAGTTCTTC
.	TRBV28	TRBD2	TRBJ2-2	CASRRGGETGELFF	TGTGCCAGCCGGCGGGGGGGTGAGACCGGGGAGCTGTTTTTT
.	TRBV30	.	TRBJ1-1	CAWKYPFTNTEAFF	TGTGCCTGGAAATACCCGTTTACGAACACTGAAGCTTTCTTT
once	TRBV10-3	.	TRBJ1-1	CAITGGENTEAFF	TGTGCCATCACGGGGGGGGAGAACACTGAAGCTTTCTTT
.	TRBV18	.	TRBJ2-7	CASSPVAGSGRYEQYF	TGTGCCAGCTCCCCCGTGGCGGGAAGCGGTAGGTACGAGCAGTACTTC
.	TRBV30	.	TRBJ1-1	CAWGGRGEAFF	TGTGCCTGGGGCGGCAGAGGAGAAGCTTTCTTT
.	TRBV5-1	TRBD2	TRBJ2-3	CASSLGLAGVADTQYF	TGCGCCAGCAGCTTAGGGCTAGCGGGAGTAGCAGATACGCAGTATTTT
.	TRBV12-3/TRBV12-4	TRBD1	TRBJ1-1	CASTRGFTEAFF	TGTGCCAGCACCAGGGGGTTCACTGAAGCTTTCTTT
.	TRBV30	.	TRBJ1-1	CAWSGQGLSVAFF	TGTGCCTGGAGCGGTCAGGGACTTAGTGTGGCTTTCTTT
few	TRBV27	TRBD2	TRBJ2-7	CASRLAGSANYEQYF	TGTGCCAGCAGACTAGCGGGATCGGCGAACTACGAGCAGTACTTC
.	TRBV27	.	TRBJ1-6	CASRKKSGHPSSYNSPLHF	TGTGCCAGCAGGAAGAAGTCGGGACATCCGAGCTCCTATAATTCACCCCTCCACTTT
.	TRBV28	TRBD2	TRBJ2-7	CASSLTSGSDEQYF	TGTGCCAGCAGTTTGACTAGCGGGAGCGACGAGCAGTACTTC
once	TRBV6-6	.	TRBJ2-7	CASTDPAGRSAYEQYF	TGTGCCAGCACCGACCCCGCGGGACGCTCAGCCTACGAGCAGTACTTC
.	TRBV7-7	.	TRBJ1-2	CATVTRAEDGYGYTF	TGTGCCACCGTAACTAGGGCAGAGGACGGCTATGGCTACACCTTC
.	TRBV21-1	.	TRBJ1-1	CASSKESRESTEAFF	TGTGCCAGCAGCAAAGAAAGCAGGGAGTCCACTGAAGCTTTCTTT
.	TRBV5-4	.	TRBJ2-2	CASSLTGGGTGELFF	TGTGCCAGCAGCCTTACCGGAGGGGGGACCGGGGAGCTGTTTTTT
.	TRBV24-1	.	TRBJ1-2	CATSDSGFYGYTF	TGTGCCACCAGTGATTCAGGCTTCTATGGCTACACCTTC
.	TRBV28	.	TRBJ2-3	CASSWGTDTQYF	TGTGCCAGCAGTTGGGGGACAGATACGCAGTATTTT
.	TRBV28	.	TRBJ2-7	CASSRGSYEQYF	TGTGCCAGCAGTCGGGGGTCCTACGAGCAGTACTTC
.	TRBV25-1	TRBD2	TRBJ2-7	CASRGTSGRREQYF	TGTGCCAGCCGTGGGACTAGCGGGAGGAGGGAGCAGTACTTC
.	TRBV28	.	TRBJ1-4	CASSLGWGRGEKLFF	TGTGCCAGCAGTTTAGGCTGGGGGCGAGGGGAAAAACTGTTTTTT
.	TRBV4-1	TRBD2	TRBJ2-1	CASSRESGVSYNEQFF	TGCGCCAGCAGCCGAGAGAGCGGGGTCTCCTACAATGAGCAGTTCTTC
.	TRBV9	TRBD2	TRBJ2-1	CASSPGGRLAASYNEQFF	TGTGCCAGCAGCCCCGGGGGTAGACTAGCAGCCTCCTACAATGAGCAGTTCTTC
.	TRBV28	.	TRBJ1-5	CASSTAPLGQPQHF	TGTGCCAGCAGTACTGCACCGCTTGGTCAGCCCCAGCATTTT
.	TRBV5-4	TRBD1	TRBJ1-1	CASSFSQGARTEAFF	TGTGCCAGCAGCTTTTCCCAGGGGGCGAGGACTGAAGCTTTCTTT
.	TRBV3-1/TRBV3-2	.	TRBJ2-7	CASSQESWQTSYEQYF	TGTGCCAGCAGCCAAGAATCATGGCAGACCTCCTACGAGCAGTACTTC
once	TRBV6-6	.	TRBJ1-2	CASSSRDTANYGYTF	TGTGCCAGCAGTTCCCGGGACACAGCTAACTATGGCTACACCTTC